One and the same sample provided the 21 T cell receptor beta chains below, sequenced in a study of blood T cell repertoires in COVID-19 (TCRdb year 2020). Library prep was done by the immunoSEQ multiplex PCR assay. The table comes from immuneACCESS by way of TCRdb, which keeps in-frame sequences with V and J called. Part of the clones is missing from these tables; in studies checked, under half for an unresolved V gene and the rest for unknown reasons. The sample table holds around 60,000 clones, of which about 80% were seen once. The top ten constitute roughly 21% of the sample. Sequenced: peripheral blood. Receptors originate from a man aged 80 or over with active or convalescent COVID-19.

The V gene is TRBV11-2, the J gene TRBJ1-1; D is unresolved. Germline assignment: CDR1 SGHAT and CDR2 FQNNGV. V was trimmed by 2 bases and J by 2 bases, leaving 9 bases between them. The CDR3 has 14 residues. The CDR3 sequence is CASSLIPTNTEAFF. CDR3 nucleotides: TGTGCCAGCAGCTTAATTCCGACAAACACTGAAGCTTTCTTT. Full variable domain (remainder filled in from reference TRBV11-2 and TRBJ1-1): EAGVAQSPRYKIIEKRQSVAFWCNPISGHATLYWYQQILGQGPKLLIQFQNNGVVDDSQLPKDRFSAERLKGVDSTLKIQPAKLEDSAVYLCASSLIPTNTEAFFGQGTRLTVV.

This chain joins TRBV6-1 and TRBJ1-4; D possibly corresponds to TRBD1 (5 bases). The CDR3 runs to 15 residues. Germline V gene data show CDR1 as MNHNS and CDR2 as SASEGT. Trimming removed 1 base at V and 4 bases at J, with 10 bases between. In DNA form, the CDR3 reads TGTGCCAGCAGTGAAGTGAGACAGTATAATGAAAAACTGTTTTTT. Translation gives CASSEVRQYNEKLFF.

The V call is TRBV9, the J call TRBJ2-1, with D perhaps TRBD2 (6 bases). Germline V gives CDR1 SGDLS, CDR2 YYNGEE. CDR3 length: 15 residues. V gave up 0 bases and J gave up 6 bases, with 13 bases separating them. The CDR3 DNA sequence: TGTGCCAGCAGCGTAGGGGCTAGCGCGGGCAATGAGCAGTTCTTC. It encodes CASSVGASAGNEQFF.

This chain joins TRBV7-9 and TRBJ1-2, with no clear D. Trimming took off 4 bases at V and 0 bases at J, with 15 bases between the two ends. Germline loops: CDR1 SEHNR, CDR2 FQNEAQ (reference sequence). This CDR3 contains 16 residues. The chain's CDR3 is CASSSAFREPNYGYTF. The CDR3 DNA is TGTGCCAGCAGCTCCGCCTTCCGAGAACCTAACTATGGCTACACCTTC.

The chain is built from TRBV1 and TRBJ2-3; the table calls TRBD2, which could not be checked here. TRBV1 is a recognized pseudogene. CDR3 size: 14 residues. The CDR3 DNA follows: TGCACCAGCAGCCCTTTAGCGGGCACAGATACGCAGTATTTT. Translation gives CTSSPLAGTDTQYF.

This rearrangement joins TRBV7-2 to TRBJ1-1; TRBD1 matches at 8 bases. After removal of 6 bases from V and 3 bases from J, the junction contained 3 bases not matched to a gene. Germline V gene sequence: CDR1 SGHTA, CDR2 FQGNSA. The CDR3 contains 13 residues. The CDR3 spells CASSVQGDTEAFF. The CDR3 DNA is TGTGCCAGCAGTGTACAGGGGGACACTGAAGCTTTCTTT.

The chain has TRBV24-1 and TRBJ2-5; 9 positions agree with TRBD1. The J segment lost 7 bases and the V segment lost 4 bases, leaving 9 bases of the junction unmatched. Germline assignment: CDR1 KGHDR and CDR2 SFDVKD. The CDR3 sequence is 15 residues long. CDR3 sequence reads: CATSETGTGSWTQYF. The CDR3 DNA is TGTGCCACCAGTGAAACCGGGACAGGGTCTTGGACCCAGTACTTC.

The rearrangement links TRBV28 to TRBJ1-1; 9 positions agree with TRBD1. V shed 5 bases, J shed 0 bases, and the junction held 10 bases outside the gene matches. The CDR3 runs to 17 residues. Germline V lookup: CDR1 MDHEN, CDR2 SYDVKM. The CDR3: CASSPGQGGKLNTEAFF. Written as DNA, the CDR3 is TGTGCCAGCAGTCCGGGACAGGGTGGAAAGCTGAACACTGAAGCTTTCTTT.

The gene calls are TRBV2 and TRBJ1-4; TRBD1 matches at 11 bases. The CDR3 is made up of 18 amino acids. The trim removed 4 bases at V and 8 bases at J, leaving 15 bases unmatched. Germline V gene lookup returns CDR1 SNHLY and CDR2 FYNNEI. Here the CDR3 reads CASSATSEPGQGGEKLFF. CDR3 DNA sequence: TGTGCCAGCAGTGCCACTTCCGAGCCGGGACAGGGGGGGGAAAAACTGTTTTTT.

This chain uses TRBV3-1 (or the pseudogene TRBV3-2) with TRBJ2-5, with TRBD2 identical over 7 bases. Germline CDR1 LGHDT, CDR2 YNNKEL (reference sequence). Trimming cost V 4 bases and J 4 bases; bases outside gene matches: 12. This CDR3 is built from 16 residues. The CDR3 coding sequence is TGTGCCAGCAGCCTGATTACCGGGGGGATCGTAGAGACCCAGTACTTC. This codes for CASSLITGGIVETQYF.

This sequence joins TRBV19 and TRBJ1-4, with TRBD1 matching 12 bases. Germline CDR1 LNHDA, CDR2 SQIVND (reference sequence). The CDR3 is made up of 16 amino acids. V lost 3 bases and J lost 7; bases outside the gene matches: 6. Here the CDR3 reads CASSIRRDRGREKLFF. In nucleotides, the CDR3 is TGTGCCAGTAGTATCCGCCGGGACAGGGGGCGTGAAAAACTGTTTTTT.

This chain links TRBV5-6 with TRBJ1-4; 7 nucleotides match TRBD1. The J segment lost 6 bases and the V segment lost 4 bases, leaving 12 bases of the junction unmatched. CDR1 and CDR2 (germline): SGHDT, YYEEEE. This CDR3 spans 16 amino acids. CDR3 sequence (DNA): TGTGCCAGCAGCGCATTAATAGGGGGCGGGGATGAAAAACTGTTTTTT. This encodes CASSALIGGGDEKLFF.

The V and J genes are TRBV9 and TRBJ2-1, with D possibly being TRBD1 (6 bases). V lost 1 base to trimming and J lost 5 bases, with 13 bases between them. Germline loops: CDR1 SGDLS, CDR2 YYNGEE. The CDR3 sequence is 15 residues long. The CDR3 is CASSVTGMPNNEQFF. In DNA form, the CDR3 reads TGTGCCAGCAGCGTAACAGGGATGCCAAACAATGAGCAGTTCTTC.

This chain connects TRBV6-5 to TRBJ1-5; D is ambiguous. V lost 5 bases and J 4 bases, leaving 12 bases between the germline ends. Germline loops: CDR1 MNHEY, CDR2 SVGAGI. The CDR3 length is 14 residues. CDR3 coding DNA: TGTGCCAGCAGTCTAGACTCCGCGAATCAGCCCCAGCATTTT. Translated: CASSLDSANQPQHF.

The V gene is TRBV28, the J gene TRBJ1-2; D might be TRBD1 (6 bases). The CDR3 consists of 12 residues. Germline V CDR1 and CDR2: MDHEN, SYDVKM. Deletions cut 8 bases from V and 4 bases from J, with 11 bases between. The CDR3 region has the DNA TGTGCCAGCGGGGGGGCTGGCTATGGCTACACCTTC. Translating it yields CASGGAGYGYTF.

The chain couples TRBV19 to TRBJ1-6, with a weak D call TRBD1 (6 bases). Trimming stripped 7 bases from V and 11 bases from J, with 18 bases between. CDR1 is LNHDA and CDR2 is SQIVND in the germline V gene (reference sequence). The CDR3 spans 14 residues. CDR3 coding DNA: TGTGCCAGTACTGGTGGGCAGGGGCTAACACCCCTCCACTTT. Its protein is CASTGGQGLTPLHF. Based on the CDR3 plus reference TRBV19 and TRBJ1-6, the full variable domain is DGGITQSPKYLFRKEGQNVTLSCEQNLNHDAMYWYRQDPGQGLRLIYYSQIVNDFQKGDIAEGYSVSREKKESFPLTVTSAQKNPTAFYLCASTGGQGLTPLHFGNGTRLTVT.

The chain links TRBV7-9 to TRBJ2-7; 9 bases map to TRBD1. Germline CDR1 and CDR2: SEHNR and FQNEAQ (reference sequence). V gave up 3 bases and J gave up 1 base; unmatched junction bases: 7. The CDR3 extends over 16 amino acids. DNA of the CDR3: TGTGCCAGCAGCTTTGGGACAGGGATGAGTTCCTACGAGCAGTACTTC. Protein sequence: CASSFGTGMSSYEQYF. The entire variable domain, with the rest obtained from reference TRBV7-9 and TRBJ2-7, is as follows: DTGVSQNPRHKITKRGQNVTFRCDPISEHNRLYWYRQTLGQGPEFLTYFQNEAQLEKSRLLSDRFSAERPKGSFSTLEIQRTEQGDSAMYLCASSFGTGMSSYEQYFGPGTRLTVT.

V and J are TRBV24-1 and TRBJ2-3; 7 positions agree with TRBD1. The V gene end was trimmed by 4 bases and the J gene end by 0 bases; junction bases not matched to a gene: 3. Germline values: CDR1 KGHDR, CDR2 SFDVKD. CDR3 length: 15 amino acids. In nucleotides, the CDR3 is TGTGCCACCAGTGACCCGGGACAGAGCACAGATACGCAGTATTTT. Its translation: CATSDPGQSTDTQYF.

This chain uses TRBV1 with TRBJ2-3; the DNA was not compared with TRBD2, the D call given in the table. TRBV1 is a pseudogene locus. This CDR3 contains 18 residues. The CDR3 DNA sequence: TGCACCAGCAGCCAGGCTACCCGGGACTCCAACCGCACAGATACGCAGTATTTT. Translating gives CTSSQATRDSNRTDTQYF.

The chain couples TRBV9 to TRBJ1-6; 9 positions agree with TRBD1. With 3 bases clipped from V and 10 bases from J, the junction kept 5 bases outside the gene matches. The CDR3 is 14 amino acids. The germline CDR1 and CDR2 sequences are SGDLS and YYNGEE. CDR3 protein: CASSGTGGNSPLHF. DNA for the CDR3: TGTGCCAGCAGCGGCACAGGGGGCAACTCACCCCTCCACTTT.

This sequence joins TRBV27 and TRBJ1-2; D call uncertain. V lost 2 bases, J lost 5 bases, and 9 bases lay in between. The CDR3 spans 13 residues. Germline assignment: CDR1 MNHEY and CDR2 SMNVEV (reference sequence). As DNA, the CDR3 is TGTGCCAGCAGTTTAGAGGGAAATTATGGCTACACCTTC. This translates into CASSLEGNYGYTF.